This T cell receptor beta chain was observed in a study of early T cells in non-severe SARS-CoV-2 infection. Study background: Unsorted whole blood bulk RNA was sequenced, with unpaired chains.

V shed 0 bases and J shed 3 bases, with 12 bases lying between them. CDR3 length: 17 amino acids. Germline CDR1 reads SGHAT; CDR2 reads FQNNGV. Researchers attached unique molecular identifiers to individual cDNA molecules. Each CDR3 protein gets one entry after TCRdb re-called the 5' RACE reads with MiXCR. There are about 64,000 distinct CDR3 sequences in the sample; just under 5% occur only once, and just under 5% lies in the top ten. This clonotype was recorded many times. The material sequenced was whole blood. The TCR sequence derives from an adult who was a healthcare worker with PCR-confirmed SARS-CoV-2 infection or an uninfected control (not recorded which). The chain employs TRBV11-2 and TRBJ1-6, with a possible D match to TRBD1 (5 bases). CDR3 residues: CASSLDRGTVYNSPLHF. In nucleotides, the CDR3 is TGTGCCAGCAGCTTAGATCGGGGGACGGTCTATAATTCACCCCTCCACTTT.